A selection of T cell receptor beta chains follows, all from one sample in a study of blood T cell repertoires in COVID-19. Assay used: immunoSEQ multiplex PCR; TCRdb lists only in-frame clones, some missing. The table lists 150,000 to 200,000 clones, approximately 90% of them singletons, with 20% to 25% in the top ten. The sequencing sample was made of peripheral blood. All receptors come from a man aged 55 to 70 with active or convalescent COVID-19. CDR3s include the opening cysteine and the closing phenylalanine or tryptophan. Each record gives: J gene, clone size, V gene, D gene, CDR3 protein, CDR3 DNA. The D gene is left open where the match is weak. Some rows mark clone size as missing; the rest say once, few, many or name a class of expanded clone.

>TRBJ2-7|.|TRBV9|TRBD2
CASSVGIEGGSEQYF
TGTGCCAGCAGCGTAGGGATTGAGGGAGGGAGCGAGCAGTACTTC
>TRBJ1-4|.|TRBV5-1|TRBD1
CASSPRTGGSSNEKLFF
TGCGCCAGCAGCCCTCGGACAGGGGGCAGTTCTAATGAAAAACTGTTTTTT
>TRBJ2-7|.|TRBV7-2|.
CASSFSQGPYEQYF
TGTGCCAGCAGCTTCTCACAGGGCCCCTACGAGCAGTACTTC
>TRBJ2-7|.|TRBV5-1|TRBD1
CASGAGTGGYEQYF
TGCGCCAGTGGGGCCGGGACAGGGGGCTACGAGCAGTACTTC
>TRBJ1-2|.|TRBV3-1/TRBV3-2|.
CASSHLQAYSSHGYGYTF
TGTGCCAGCAGCCATTTGCAGGCCTACTCCTCGCACGGCTATGGCTACACCTTC
>TRBJ2-6|few|TRBV27|TRBD1
CASSWDSPSSGANVLTF
TGTGCCAGCAGCTGGGACAGCCCCTCCTCTGGGGCCAACGTCCTGACTTTC
>TRBJ2-4|.|TRBV10-1|TRBD1
CASRDPRDRERIAKNIQYF
TGCGCCAGCAGGGATCCCCGGGACAGAGAACGTATAGCCAAAAACATTCAGTACTTC
>TRBJ1-3|.|TRBV2|.
CASSGPGRAGNTIYF
TGTGCCAGCAGTGGCCCAGGAAGAGCTGGAAACACCATATATTTT
>TRBJ1-2|.|TRBV29-1|TRBD1
CSVAGQLNYGYTF
TGCAGCGTCGCGGGACAGCTTAACTATGGCTACACCTTC
>TRBJ2-5|.|TRBV5-1|.
CASSTQSGGETQYF
TGCGCCAGCAGCACACAGTCCGGGGGTGAGACCCAGTACTTC
>TRBJ1-6|once|TRBV14|TRBD1
CASSGGTGVSPLHF
TGTGCCAGCTCAGGAGGGACAGGGGTTTCACCCCTCCACTTT
>TRBJ1-3|.|TRBV4-1|.
CASSLRTPSSGNTIYF
TGCGCCAGCAGCCTGCGGACACCATCGTCGGGAAACACCATATATTTT
>TRBJ2-7|.|TRBV9|TRBD1
CASSVRGQGAYEQYF
TGTGCCAGCAGCGTACGAGGACAGGGGGCCTACGAGCAGTACTTC
>TRBJ1-2|.|TRBV3-1/TRBV3-2|.
CASSRLQGSYGYTF
TGTGCCAGCAGCCGGTTACAGGGTAGCTATGGCTACACCTTC
>TRBJ2-5|.|TRBV19|.
CASSRNAGSGETQYF
TGTGCCAGTAGTAGGAATGCGGGCTCCGGGGAGACCCAGTACTTC
>TRBJ2-1|.|TRBV4-2|TRBD2
CASSFSTSGGGEQFF
TGTGCCAGCAGCTTTTCAACTAGCGGGGGGGGTGAGCAGTTCTTC
>TRBJ2-5|once|TRBV7-8|TRBD2
CASSLGLAGVETQYF
TGTGCCAGCAGCTTAGGACTAGCGGGGGTGGAGACCCAGTACTTC
>TRBJ2-7|.|TRBV12-2|.
CASRNRGRNEQYF
TGTGCAAGTCGCAACAGGGGGAGGAACGAGCAGTACTTC
>TRBJ1-6|.|TRBV10-3|.
CAISDRHPPLHF
TGTGCCATCAGTGACAGGCACCCACCCCTCCACTTT
>TRBJ1-1|.|TRBV5-5|TRBD1
CASSARDRDTEAFF
TGTGCCAGCAGCGCCCGGGACAGGGACACTGAAGCTTTCTTT
>TRBJ2-1|.|TRBV4-2|.
CASRLTGYNEQFF
TGTGCCAGCAGATTAACAGGGTACAATGAGCAGTTCTTC
>TRBJ2-3|.|TRBV9|.
CASSVAQGRSTDTQYF
TGTGCCAGCAGCGTAGCACAGGGGAGGAGCACAGATACGCAGTATTTT
>TRBJ2-5|.|TRBV5-1|TRBD2
CASSLRLAGRETQYF
TGCGCCAGCAGCTTGCGGCTAGCGGGGCGGGAGACCCAGTACTTC
>TRBJ1-4|.|TRBV5-1|.
CASSTGTPNEKLFF
TGCGCCAGCAGCACCGGGACACCGAATGAAAAACTGTTTTTT
>TRBJ1-5|.|TRBV6-1|TRBD1
CASSVGGTGSSNQPQHF
TGTGCCAGCAGTGTGGGGGGGACAGGGTCTAGCAATCAGCCCCAGCATTTT
>TRBJ2-1|.|TRBV5-1|TRBD2
CASTLGGLSYNEQFF
TGCGCCAGCACCCTGGGAGGGCTCTCCTACAATGAGCAGTTCTTC
>TRBJ1-1|.|TRBV6-5|.
CASSWAQDTEAFF
TGTGCCAGCTCCTGGGCCCAGGACACTGAAGCTTTCTTT
>TRBJ1-6|once|TRBV5-1|TRBD1
CASRATGTGNSPLHF
TGCGCCAGCAGGGCTACCGGGACAGGGAATTCACCCCTCCACTTT
>TRBJ2-5|once|TRBV6-5|.
CASFNREGAETQYF
TGTGCCAGCTTCAACCGGGAGGGGGCGGAGACCCAGTACTTC
>TRBJ2-2|.|TRBV18|TRBD2
CASSPATGGFYTGELFF
TGTGCCAGCTCACCTGCAACGGGGGGATTTTACACCGGGGAGCTGTTTTTT
>TRBJ1-2|.|TRBV5-4|TRBD1
CASSRGGQGDYGYTF
TGTGCCAGCAGCCGAGGGGGACAGGGGGACTATGGCTACACCTTC
>TRBJ1-3|.|TRBV19|.
CASSIDRSGNTIYF
TGTGCCAGTAGTATAGATCGTTCTGGAAACACCATATATTTT
>TRBJ2-3|.|TRBV7-3|TRBD2
CASSLTSRASGEGLSTDTQYF
TGTGCCAGCAGCTTAACATCACGGGCTAGCGGGGAAGGACTAAGCACAGATACGCAGTATTTT
>TRBJ1-3|.|TRBV4-2|TRBD1
CASSQESRTGVFSGNTIYF
TGTGCCAGCAGCCAAGAAAGCAGGACAGGCGTTTTCTCTGGAAACACCATATATTTT
>TRBJ2-5|once|TRBV7-2|TRBD1
CASSLQTGGQQETQYF
TGTGCCAGCAGCTTACAGACAGGGGGGCAACAAGAGACCCAGTACTTC
>TRBJ1-6|.|TRBV9|.
CASSVGPDTNNSPLHF
TGTGCCAGCAGCGTAGGTCCGGACACAAATAATTCACCCCTCCACTTT